Listed below are T cell receptor beta chains from one sample, sequenced in a study of blood T cell repertoires in COVID-19. The table came from immunoSEQ multiplex PCR; TCRdb's copy has only in-frame clones and leaves some out. The table lists almost 500,000 clones, less than 90% of them singletons, with approximately 8% in the top ten. Sequencing was carried out using PBMCs or T cells enriched from blood (not recorded which). The source of these receptors is a woman aged 60-75 years who had recovered from COVID-19. Both conserved end residues are part of each CDR3. The D gene is left open where the match is weak. Size values are once, few and many counts, or a class for expanded clones, and some rows have none.

v_call	j_call	clone_size	d_call	cdr3_aa	cdr3_nt
TRBV11-3	TRBJ2-3	-	-	CASSFPSETTDTQYF	TGTGCCAGCAGCTTCCCTAGCGAAACCACAGATACGCAGTATTTT
TRBV5-1	TRBJ1-4	-	-	CASSLGGTMGNEKLFF	TGCGCCAGCAGCTTGGGCGGAACAATGGGTAATGAAAAACTGTTTTTT
TRBV5-5	TRBJ1-2	-	TRBD1	CASSVLSGGQYGYTF	TGTGCCAGCAGCGTCCTTTCAGGGGGTCAATATGGCTACACCTTC
TRBV24-1	TRBJ2-1	-	TRBD2	CATSGLAGGSSYNEQFF	TGTGCCACCAGCGGACTAGCGGGGGGGAGCTCCTACAATGAGCAGTTCTTC
TRBV18	TRBJ2-1	-	TRBD2	CASSPLAGKQFF	TGTGCCAGCTCACCACTAGCGGGGAAGCAGTTCTTC
TRBV4-1	TRBJ1-3	once	TRBD1	CASSHGTGSGNTIYF	TGCGCCAGCAGCCACGGGACAGGCTCTGGAAACACCATATATTTT
TRBV27	TRBJ1-2	-	TRBD1	CASRSLGTGYNYGYTF	TGTGCCAGCAGAAGCCTCGGGACAGGATATAACTATGGCTACACCTTC
TRBV5-1	TRBJ2-2	-	-	CASSLARTANTGELFF	TGCGCCAGCAGCTTGGCTAGGACAGCGAACACCGGGGAGCTGTTTTTT
TRBV10-2	TRBJ1-1	-	TRBD1	CASRQGLTEAFF	TGCGCCAGCAGACAGGGGCTCACTGAAGCTTTCTTT
TRBV25-1	TRBJ1-2	-	-	CATSKTGMQGYTF	TGTGCCACCTCAAAAACAGGGATGCAGGGCTACACCTTC
TRBV24-1	TRBJ2-5	-	TRBD1	CATSPGTGLQETQYF	TGTGCCACCAGCCCCGGGACAGGGTTACAAGAGACCCAGTACTTC
TRBV6-5	TRBJ2-7	-	-	CASSLRDTNEQYF	TGTGCCAGCAGCCTCCGGGACACTAACGAGCAGTACTTC
TRBV5-1	TRBJ1-5	once	TRBD1	CASSPGTGGGQPQHF	TGCGCCAGCAGTCCCGGGACAGGGGGAGGTCAGCCCCAGCATTTT
TRBV24-1	TRBJ2-1	once	-	CATSDSRHGLYNEQFF	TGTGCCACCAGTGATTCGCGACATGGACTGTACAATGAGCAGTTCTTC